This T cell receptor (beta chain) was recorded in a study of cytomegalovirus exposure and HLA in healthy donors. Study-level points and caveats: The study listed 164 cytomegalovirus-associated TCR beta chains. It was confirmed in vitro that three of the CMV-associated chains were specific for CMV antigens.

Some clones are missing from TCRdb's copy, which holds only in-frame ones; the method was immunoSEQ multiplex PCR. The top ten clones hold approximately 2.2% of a sample with about 160,000 clones, 80% to 90% of them seen once. This clone has a single count. The antigen remains undetermined. The sample was PBMCs. This sequence originates from a woman under 30 in good health and CMV-seronegative.

The CDR3 loop is CASSQEGVNTEAFF. As DNA, the CDR3 is TGTGCCAGCAGCCAAGAAGGAGTGAACACTGAAGCTTTCTTT. This rearrangement joins TRBV14 to TRBJ1-1; D not resolved. Germline CDR1 is SGHDN and CDR2 is FVKESK. The CDR3 runs to 14 residues. Trimming left V 0 bases short and J 0 bases short, with 5 bases between.